Shown below are 14 T cell receptor beta chains from a single sample sequenced in a study of control samples from healthy donors and cancer patients. Some clones are missing from TCRdb's copy, which holds only in-frame ones; the method was immunoSEQ multiplex PCR. The sample lists 100,000 to 130,000 clones, 70% to 85% seen once, with approximately 7% in the top ten. The sequenced sample was blood. Every receptor here comes from a young man in good health.

The rearrangement uses TRBV7-2 and TRBJ1-6; 7 positions agree with TRBD1. Per germline, CDR1 SGHTA and CDR2 FQGNSA. V shed 3 bases, J shed 10 bases, and the junction held 6 bases outside the gene matches. This CDR3 contains 14 residues. CDR3 bases: TGTGCCAGCAGCTTTGGCTGGACAGGCTCACCCCTCCACTTT. The encoded protein is CASSFGWTGSPLHF.

This clone turned up a few times. The V call is TRBV9, the J call TRBJ2-5; D call uncertain. CDR1 is SGDLS and CDR2 is YYNGEE in the germline V gene. The CDR3 is 14 residues long. Trimming pared 0 bases from V and 4 bases from J, leaving 10 bases between. CDR3 region: CASSVGIGRETQYF. In DNA, the CDR3 is TGTGCCAGCAGCGTAGGAATAGGGCGAGAGACCCAGTACTTC.

The chain links TRBV13 to TRBJ2-1; D may be TRBD2 (6 bases). Germline CDR1 reads PRHDT; CDR2 reads FYEKMQ (reference sequence). V was clipped by 0 bases and J by 5 bases, with 8 bases between them. The CDR3 loop spans 14 amino acids. The CDR3 DNA follows: TGTGCCAGCAGCTTAGGCCGGGGGAACAATGAGCAGTTCTTC. Translating it yields CASSLGRGNNEQFF.

The V call is TRBV27, the J call TRBJ1-1; D is ambiguous. V lost 5 bases to trimming and J lost 5 bases, with 18 bases between them. The CDR3 is made up of 15 amino acids. Germline V gives CDR1 MNHEY, CDR2 SMNVEV (reference sequence). This chain's CDR3 is CASSATPPGGTEAFF. The DNA of the CDR3 is TGTGCCAGCAGTGCAACTCCCCCGGGTGGTACTGAAGCTTTCTTT.

The V and J genes are TRBV10-1 and TRBJ2-2; D is unclear. This CDR3 is 12 amino acids long. CDR1 is WNHNN, CDR2 SYGVQD, per germline (reference sequence). Trimming removed 4 bases from V and 5 bases from J, with 5 bases in between. Written as DNA, the CDR3 is TGCGCCAGCAGTGTTTCTACCGGGGAGCTGTTTTTT. It encodes CASSVSTGELFF.

The table lists this clone with a count of one. The chain carries TRBV27 and TRBJ1-3; the D gene is possibly TRBD1 (5 bases). With 6 bases removed from V and 0 bases from J, the gap between germline ends came to 15 bases. The CDR3 contains 16 residues. CDR1 MNHEY and CDR2 SMNVEV come from the germline V gene (reference sequence). In DNA form, the CDR3 reads TGTGCCAGCAGCCGGAAGGGGCCCTACTCTGGAAACACCATATATTTT. Amino acids: CASSRKGPYSGNTIYF.

The V gene is TRBV6-6, the J gene TRBJ2-1; no reliable D call. The CDR3 is 16 residues long. CDR1 and CDR2 from the germline V gene are MNHNY and SVGAGI (reference sequence). The V gene lost 2 bases and the J gene lost 0 bases, with 11 bases spanning the gap. CDR3 sequence: CASSYGVGLSYNEQFF. CDR3 bases: TGTGCCAGCAGTTACGGTGTGGGCCTCTCCTACAATGAGCAGTTCTTC.

The CDR3 nucleotides are TGTGCCAGCAGCAATCTTTTAAGGGGGGGAGAGACCCAGTACTTC. Amino acids: CASSNLLRGGETQYF. V gene TRBV11-2 combines with J gene TRBJ2-5; tentatively, D is TRBD2 (7 bases). V shed 5 bases and J shed 4 bases, with 17 bases lying between them. This CDR3 is built from 15 residues. The germline V gene has CDR1 SGHAT and CDR2 FQNNGV.

The rearrangement links TRBV18 to TRBJ1-1; D remains unclear. The ends were cut back, 3 bases at V and 1 base at J, with 12 bases in the middle. The CDR3 is 15 amino acids. Germline assignment: CDR1 KGHSH and CDR2 LQKENI. The CDR3 region is CASSPQPTGNTEAFF. The CDR3 nucleotides are TGTGCCAGCTCACCCCAGCCCACGGGGAACACTGAAGCTTTCTTT.

The chain combines TRBV7-2 with TRBJ2-7; TRBD1 might be the D (5 bases). Germline V gene sequence: CDR1 SGHTA, CDR2 FQGNSA. Trimming cost V 3 bases and J 6 bases, with 12 bases left between them. The CDR3 contains 13 residues. The CDR3 nucleotides read TGTGCCAGCAGCTTTACTTCAGGGTTCGAGCAGTACTTC. It codes for CASSFTSGFEQYF.

This chain joins TRBV3-1 (or the pseudogene TRBV3-2) and TRBJ1-5; TRBD1 is a possible D gene (5 bases). Germline V CDR1 and CDR2: LGHDT, YNNKEL (reference sequence). V was shortened by 4 bases and J by 5 bases, with 9 bases between the two germline ends. This CDR3 is built from 13 residues. Written as DNA, the CDR3 is TGTGCCAGCAGCCGACAGTTGTATCAGCCCCAGCATTTT. Protein: CASSRQLYQPQHF.

The table lists this clone with a few counts. The chain is built from TRBV7-9 and TRBJ2-7; 7 bases map to TRBD1. CDR1 is SEHNR, CDR2 FQNEAQ, per germline (reference sequence). This CDR3 region has 14 residues. The V gene end was trimmed by 9 bases and the J gene end by 1 base; junction bases not matched to a gene: 9. The CDR3 DNA reads as TGTGCCAGTACTGGGACAGCTCAGTCCTACGAGCAGTACTTC. The encoded protein is CASTGTAQSYEQYF.

The chain has TRBV6-5 and TRBJ1-4; the D gene is possibly TRBD1 (5 bases). The V gene's germline CDR1 is MNHEY and CDR2 SVGAGI. The length of the CDR3 is 14 residues. Between the trimmed V and J ends, which lost 7 bases and 8 bases, there was a span of 17 bases. The CDR3 DNA reads TGTGCCAGCAACTCAGGGTCTTTAGGAGAAAAACTGTTTTTT. Protein sequence: CASNSGSLGEKLFF.

This chain links TRBV4-1 with TRBJ2-7; 9 positions agree with TRBD1. Germline V CDR1 and CDR2: MGHRA, YSYEKL. This CDR3 is 14 amino acids long. The V gene end was trimmed by 0 bases and the J gene end by 9 bases; junction bases not matched to a gene: 6. The CDR3 DNA follows: TGCGCCAGCAGCCAAGAGGGACAGGGATTTGGGCAGTACGTC. Protein: CASSQEGQGFGQYV.